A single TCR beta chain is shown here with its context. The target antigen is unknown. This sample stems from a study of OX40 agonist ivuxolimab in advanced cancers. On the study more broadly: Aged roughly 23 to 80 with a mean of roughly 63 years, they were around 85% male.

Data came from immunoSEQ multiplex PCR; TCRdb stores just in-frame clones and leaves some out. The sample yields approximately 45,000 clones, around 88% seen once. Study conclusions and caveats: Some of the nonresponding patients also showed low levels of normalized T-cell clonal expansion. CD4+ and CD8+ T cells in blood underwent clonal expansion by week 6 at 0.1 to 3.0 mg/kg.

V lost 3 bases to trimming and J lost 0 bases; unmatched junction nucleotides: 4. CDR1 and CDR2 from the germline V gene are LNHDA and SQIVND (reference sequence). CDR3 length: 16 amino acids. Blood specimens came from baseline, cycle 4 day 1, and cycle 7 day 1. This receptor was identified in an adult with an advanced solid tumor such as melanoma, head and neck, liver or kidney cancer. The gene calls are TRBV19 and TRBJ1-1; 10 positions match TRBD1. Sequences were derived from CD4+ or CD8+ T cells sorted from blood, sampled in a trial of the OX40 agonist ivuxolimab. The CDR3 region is CASSIRTGGMNTEAFF. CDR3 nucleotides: TGTGCCAGTAGTATTCGGACAGGGGGGATGAACACTGAAGCTTTCTTT.